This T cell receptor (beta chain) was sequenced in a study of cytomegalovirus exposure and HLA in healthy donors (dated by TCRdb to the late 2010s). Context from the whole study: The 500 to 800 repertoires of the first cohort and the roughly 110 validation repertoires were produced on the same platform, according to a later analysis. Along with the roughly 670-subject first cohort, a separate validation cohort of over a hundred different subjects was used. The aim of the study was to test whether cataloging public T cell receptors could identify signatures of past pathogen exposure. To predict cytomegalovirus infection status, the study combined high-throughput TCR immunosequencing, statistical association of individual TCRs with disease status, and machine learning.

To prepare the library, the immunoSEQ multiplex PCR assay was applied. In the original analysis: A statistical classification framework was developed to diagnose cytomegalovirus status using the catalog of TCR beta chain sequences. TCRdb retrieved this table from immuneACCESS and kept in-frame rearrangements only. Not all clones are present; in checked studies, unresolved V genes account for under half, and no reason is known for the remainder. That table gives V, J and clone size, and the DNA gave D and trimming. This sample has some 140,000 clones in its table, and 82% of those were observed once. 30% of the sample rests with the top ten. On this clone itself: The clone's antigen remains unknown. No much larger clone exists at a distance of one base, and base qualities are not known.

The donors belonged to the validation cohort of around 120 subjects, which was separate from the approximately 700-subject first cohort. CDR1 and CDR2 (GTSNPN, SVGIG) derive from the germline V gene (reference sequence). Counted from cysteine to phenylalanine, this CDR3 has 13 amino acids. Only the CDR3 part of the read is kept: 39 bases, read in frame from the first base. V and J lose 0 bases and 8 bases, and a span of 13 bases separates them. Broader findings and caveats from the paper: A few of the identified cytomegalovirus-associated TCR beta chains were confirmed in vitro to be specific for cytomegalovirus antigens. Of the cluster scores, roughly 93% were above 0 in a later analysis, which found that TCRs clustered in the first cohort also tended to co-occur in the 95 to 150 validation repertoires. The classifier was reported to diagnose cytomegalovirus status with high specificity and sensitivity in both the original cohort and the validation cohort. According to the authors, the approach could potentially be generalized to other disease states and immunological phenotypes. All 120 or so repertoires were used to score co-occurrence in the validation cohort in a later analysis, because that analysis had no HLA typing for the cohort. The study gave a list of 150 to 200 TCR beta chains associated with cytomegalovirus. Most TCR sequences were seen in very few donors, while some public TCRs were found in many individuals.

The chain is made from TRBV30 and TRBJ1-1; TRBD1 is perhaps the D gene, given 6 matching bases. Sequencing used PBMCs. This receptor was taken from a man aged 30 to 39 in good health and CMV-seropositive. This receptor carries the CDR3 CAWSVTLQGEAFF. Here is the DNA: TGTGCCTGGAGTGTAACCTTACAGGGAGAAGCTTTCTTT.